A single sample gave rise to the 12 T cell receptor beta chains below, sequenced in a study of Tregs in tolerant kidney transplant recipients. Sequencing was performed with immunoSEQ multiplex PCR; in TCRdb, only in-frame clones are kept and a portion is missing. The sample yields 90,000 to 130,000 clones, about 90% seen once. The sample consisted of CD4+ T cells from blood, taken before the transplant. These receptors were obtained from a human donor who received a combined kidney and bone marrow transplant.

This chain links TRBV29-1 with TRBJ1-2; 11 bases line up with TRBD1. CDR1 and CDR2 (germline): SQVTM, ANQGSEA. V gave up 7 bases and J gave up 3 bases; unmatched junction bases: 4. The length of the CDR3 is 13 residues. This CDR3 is CSAEGQGDYGYTF. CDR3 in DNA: TGCAGCGCTGAGGGACAGGGGGACTATGGCTACACCTTC.

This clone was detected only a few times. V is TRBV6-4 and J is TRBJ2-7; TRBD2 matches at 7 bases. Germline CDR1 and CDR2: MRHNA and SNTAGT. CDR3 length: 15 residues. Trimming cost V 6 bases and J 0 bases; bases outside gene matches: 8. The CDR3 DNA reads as TGTGCCAGCAGCATCTCTAGCGGAACCTCCTACGAGCAGTACTTC. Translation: CASSISSGTSYEQYF.

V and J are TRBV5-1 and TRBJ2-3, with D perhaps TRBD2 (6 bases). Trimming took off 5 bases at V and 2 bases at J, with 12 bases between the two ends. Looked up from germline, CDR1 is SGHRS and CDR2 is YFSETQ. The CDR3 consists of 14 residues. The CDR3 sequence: CASRTEGSTDTQYF. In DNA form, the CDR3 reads TGCGCCAGCAGAACGGAGGGATCCACAGATACGCAGTATTTT.

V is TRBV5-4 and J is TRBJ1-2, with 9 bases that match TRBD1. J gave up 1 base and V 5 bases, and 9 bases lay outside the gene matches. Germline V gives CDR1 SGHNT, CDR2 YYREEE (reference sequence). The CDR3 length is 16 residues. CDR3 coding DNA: TGTGCCAGCAGTTCCGGGACAGGGCCTATTAACTATGGCTACACCTTC. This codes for CASSSGTGPINYGYTF.

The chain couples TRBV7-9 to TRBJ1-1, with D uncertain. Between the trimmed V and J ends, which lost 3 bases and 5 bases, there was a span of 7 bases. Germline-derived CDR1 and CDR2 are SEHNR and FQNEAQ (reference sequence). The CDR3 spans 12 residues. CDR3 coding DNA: TGTGCCAGCAGCTTCGGGGATACTGAAGCTTTCTTT. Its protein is CASSFGDTEAFF.

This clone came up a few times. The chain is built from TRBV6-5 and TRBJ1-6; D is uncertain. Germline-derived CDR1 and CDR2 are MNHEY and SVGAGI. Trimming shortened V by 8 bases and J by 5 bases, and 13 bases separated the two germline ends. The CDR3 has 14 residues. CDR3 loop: CASRRGGDNSPLHF. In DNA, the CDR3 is TGTGCCAGCCGACGAGGAGGAGATAATTCACCCCTCCACTTT.

The CDR3 sequence: CASSSPGQGNEQYF. CDR3 coding DNA: TGTGCCAGCAGTTCTCCGGGACAGGGCAACGAGCAGTACTTC. The chain is built from TRBV5-6 and TRBJ2-7, with 9 bases matching TRBD1. Germline CDR1 reads SGHDT; CDR2 reads YYEEEE. After removal of 5 bases from V and 5 bases from J, the junction contained 8 bases not matched to a gene. CDR3 size: 14 residues.

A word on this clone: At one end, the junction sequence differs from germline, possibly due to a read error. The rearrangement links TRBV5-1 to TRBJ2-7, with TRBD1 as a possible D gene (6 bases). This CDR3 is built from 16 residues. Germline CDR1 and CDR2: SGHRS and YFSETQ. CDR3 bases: TGCGCCAGCAGCTCAAACAGGGAATCAATCTCCTGCGAGCAGTACTTC. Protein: CASSSNRESISCEQYF.

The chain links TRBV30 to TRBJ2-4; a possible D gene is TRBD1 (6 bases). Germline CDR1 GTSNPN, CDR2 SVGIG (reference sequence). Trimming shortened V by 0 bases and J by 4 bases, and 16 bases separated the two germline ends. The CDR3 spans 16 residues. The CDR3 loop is CAWSVGGDRTKNIQYF. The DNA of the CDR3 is TGTGCCTGGAGTGTAGGGGGAGACAGGACTAAAAACATTCAGTACTTC.

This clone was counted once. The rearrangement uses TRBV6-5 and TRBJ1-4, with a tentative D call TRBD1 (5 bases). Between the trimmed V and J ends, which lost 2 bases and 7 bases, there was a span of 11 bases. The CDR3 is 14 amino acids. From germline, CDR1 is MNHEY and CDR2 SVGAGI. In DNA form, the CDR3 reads TGTGCCAGCAGTTACGCCCAGGGCACTGAAAAACTGTTTTTT. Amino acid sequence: CASSYAQGTEKLFF.

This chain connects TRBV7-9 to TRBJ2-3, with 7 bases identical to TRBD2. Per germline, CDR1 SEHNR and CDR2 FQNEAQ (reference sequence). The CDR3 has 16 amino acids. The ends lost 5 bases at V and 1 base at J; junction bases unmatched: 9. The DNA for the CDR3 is TGTGCCAGCAGCCCACGCGGGAGTTGGGGCACAGATACGCAGTATTTT. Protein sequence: CASSPRGSWGTDTQYF.

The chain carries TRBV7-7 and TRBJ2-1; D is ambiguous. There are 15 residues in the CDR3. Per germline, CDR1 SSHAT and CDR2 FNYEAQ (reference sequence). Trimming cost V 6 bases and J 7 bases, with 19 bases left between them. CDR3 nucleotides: TGTGCCAGCAGTGCCGGTCTGAACGGGTTAAATGAGCAGTTCTTC. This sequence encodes CASSAGLNGLNEQFF.